A selection of T cell receptor beta chains follows, all from one sample in a study of T cell repertoires in cytomegalovirus infection. TCRdb passed the reads through MiXCR, listing each CDR3 protein once. Among hundreds of thousands of distinct CDR3 sequences, approximately 25% were seen once, and the ten largest hold 7.5% to 9%. Sequencing input: CD8+ T cells from PBMCs. These receptors all stem from a human donor in good health (CMV status not recorded). Some clones in this sample may be carry-over from other donors' samples. The conserved cysteine and the conserved F or W are not part of the CDR3 here. Fields, in order: J gene, V gene, CDR3 protein.

j_call: TRBJ2-7
v_call: TRBV4-2
cdr3_aa: ASSPRDFPSYEQY

j_call: TRBJ1-5
v_call: TRBV6-2/TRBV6-3
cdr3_aa: ASSYGPGAQYSNQPQH

j_call: TRBJ1-1
v_call: TRBV4-1
cdr3_aa: ASSQAGREAF

j_call: TRBJ1-1
v_call: TRBV4-1
cdr3_aa: ASSQDSGQAGAEAF

j_call: TRBJ2-5
v_call: TRBV28
cdr3_aa: VSSERDSRQETQY

j_call: TRBJ1-2
v_call: TRBV20-1
cdr3_aa: SAFWTFGYT

j_call: TRBJ2-7
v_call: TRBV12-3/TRBV12-4
cdr3_aa: ASSFQGRDSYEQY

j_call: TRBJ2-3
v_call: TRBV7-6
cdr3_aa: ASSFLAGGSSTDTQY

j_call: TRBJ2-2
v_call: TRBV20-1
cdr3_aa: SARSGTGRAGELF

j_call: TRBJ1-2
v_call: TRBV6-2/TRBV6-3
cdr3_aa: ASSWTPSHHYGYT

j_call: TRBJ2-2
v_call: TRBV7-9
cdr3_aa: ASSSGGFTGELF

j_call: TRBJ2-3
v_call: TRBV6-5
cdr3_aa: ASRDRPDTQY

j_call: TRBJ2-7
v_call: TRBV6-6
cdr3_aa: ASSYLGGPDEQY

j_call: TRBJ2-3
v_call: TRBV10-3
cdr3_aa: AISDDGELVTDTQY

j_call: TRBJ2-4
v_call: TRBV4-1
cdr3_aa: ASSQPGQGPRRAKNIQY

j_call: TRBJ2-2
v_call: TRBV7-2
cdr3_aa: ASSLGRFTGELF

j_call: TRBJ2-1
v_call: TRBV6-2/TRBV6-3
cdr3_aa: ASSLGIGTGTDEQF

j_call: TRBJ2-3
v_call: TRBV5-6
cdr3_aa: ASSSMDSATDTQY

j_call: TRBJ2-3
v_call: TRBV7-3
cdr3_aa: ASSLGRGADTQY

j_call: TRBJ2-1
v_call: TRBV29-1
cdr3_aa: SVRIRDRLYNEQF

j_call: TRBJ2-2
v_call: TRBV28
cdr3_aa: ASSPGPTGGTGTGELF

j_call: TRBJ2-7
v_call: TRBV7-9
cdr3_aa: ASRPLRDAAYEQY

j_call: TRBJ2-7
v_call: TRBV7-9
cdr3_aa: ASSSGHAPQASYEQY

j_call: TRBJ1-1
v_call: TRBV6-6
cdr3_aa: ASSYAMDTEAF

j_call: TRBJ2-6
v_call: TRBV24-1
cdr3_aa: ATNGPWANVLT

j_call: TRBJ1-2
v_call: TRBV29-1
cdr3_aa: SVWVGYGYT

j_call: TRBJ2-1
v_call: TRBV9
cdr3_aa: ASSDWALNEQF

j_call: TRBJ1-3
v_call: TRBV20-1
cdr3_aa: SARGYSRGPRTISGNTIY

j_call: TRBJ2-1
v_call: TRBV20-1
cdr3_aa: SASSLDRGPYNEQF

j_call: TRBJ2-1
v_call: TRBV12-3/TRBV12-4
cdr3_aa: ASSPRSYYNEQF

j_call: TRBJ2-5
v_call: TRBV28
cdr3_aa: ASSPGDKETQY

j_call: TRBJ2-7
v_call: TRBV25-1
cdr3_aa: ATRGANLFYEQY